These T cell receptor beta chains were read from a single sample in a study of cytomegalovirus exposure and HLA in healthy donors. The table came from immunoSEQ multiplex PCR; TCRdb's copy has only in-frame clones and leaves some out. The sample has 100,000 to 150,000 clones, around three quarters seen once. The specimen sequenced was PBMCs. These TCRs come from a woman in her forties in good health and CMV-seropositive. Both conserved end residues are part of each CDR3. D genes are given only for firm matches. Size tells how often a clone was seen (once, few, many) or the class of an expanded clone, and some rows leave it out.

D gene: -; CDR3 length: 12; V gene: TRBV28; clone size: -; J gene: TRBJ1-6; CDR3 protein: CASYRANSPLHF; CDR3 DNA: TGTGCCAGCTACAGGGCGAATTCACCCCTCCACTTT
D gene: -; CDR3 length: 13; V gene: TRBV7-8; clone size: -; J gene: TRBJ1-4; CDR3 protein: CASKTRRGEKLFF; CDR3 DNA: TGTGCCAGCAAGACCCGCAGGGGTGAAAAACTGTTTTTT
D gene: -; CDR3 length: 13; V gene: TRBV6-1; clone size: -; J gene: TRBJ1-5; CDR3 protein: CASTYSSNQPQHF; CDR3 DNA: TGTGCCAGTACATACAGTAGCAATCAGCCCCAGCATTTT
D gene: -; CDR3 length: 14; V gene: TRBV6-1; clone size: -; J gene: TRBJ2-5; CDR3 protein: CASSEAVQQETQYF; CDR3 DNA: TGTGCCAGCAGTGAAGCTGTACAGCAAGAGACCCAGTACTTC
D gene: -; CDR3 length: 15; V gene: TRBV6-6; clone size: -; J gene: TRBJ2-6; CDR3 protein: CASSQSEPGANVLTF; CDR3 DNA: TGTGCCAGCAGCCAAAGCGAGCCTGGGGCCAACGTCCTGACTTTC
D gene: -; CDR3 length: 13; V gene: TRBV10-2; clone size: few; J gene: TRBJ1-1; CDR3 protein: CATSRGKRTEAFF; CDR3 DNA: TGCGCCACCTCGAGAGGAAAGCGAACTGAAGCTTTCTTT
D gene: -; CDR3 length: 16; V gene: TRBV12-5; clone size: once; J gene: TRBJ1-1; CDR3 protein: CASGLVLGGVNTEAFF; CDR3 DNA: TGTGCTAGTGGTTTGGTACTGGGGGGAGTTAACACTGAAGCTTTCTTT
D gene: TRBD2; CDR3 length: 20; V gene: TRBV4-2; clone size: -; J gene: TRBJ2-3; CDR3 protein: CASSQDLSRASGSSTDTQYF; CDR3 DNA: TGTGCCAGCAGCCAAGATTTGAGTAGAGCTAGCGGGAGTAGTACAGATACGCAGTATTTT
D gene: TRBD2; CDR3 length: 14; V gene: TRBV7-9; clone size: -; J gene: TRBJ2-3; CDR3 protein: CADWGLAGTDTQYF; CDR3 DNA: TGTGCCGACTGGGGGCTAGCGGGTACAGATACGCAGTATTTT
D gene: TRBD1; CDR3 length: 14; V gene: TRBV28; clone size: -; J gene: TRBJ1-1; CDR3 protein: CATDPGGPNTEAFF; CDR3 DNA: TGTGCCACCGACCCAGGGGGCCCGAACACTGAAGCTTTCTTT
D gene: TRBD1; CDR3 length: 16; V gene: TRBV4-2; clone size: -; J gene: TRBJ1-4; CDR3 protein: CASSHGQVGSNEKLFF; CDR3 DNA: TGTGCCAGCAGCCACGGACAGGTCGGTTCTAATGAAAAACTGTTTTTT
D gene: -; CDR3 length: 14; V gene: TRBV10-3; clone size: -; J gene: TRBJ1-1; CDR3 protein: CAISEGQLNTEAFF; CDR3 DNA: TGTGCCATCAGTGAGGGACAGCTGAACACTGAAGCTTTCTTT
D gene: -; CDR3 length: 14; V gene: TRBV28; clone size: -; J gene: TRBJ2-1; CDR3 protein: CASSPTDSFNEQFF; CDR3 DNA: TGTGCCAGCAGCCCCACAGACAGCTTCAATGAGCAGTTCTTC
D gene: TRBD1; CDR3 length: 17; V gene: TRBV27; clone size: -; J gene: TRBJ1-1; CDR3 protein: CASSLFGQGPMNTEAFF; CDR3 DNA: TGTGCCAGCAGTTTATTTGGACAGGGGCCTATGAACACTGAAGCTTTCTTT
D gene: TRBD1; CDR3 length: 15; V gene: TRBV6-1; clone size: few; J gene: TRBJ2-7; CDR3 protein: CASSEMQGAQDEQYF; CDR3 DNA: TGTGCCAGCAGTGAAATGCAGGGGGCGCAAGACGAGCAGTACTTC
D gene: TRBD1; CDR3 length: 15; V gene: TRBV5-6; clone size: -; J gene: TRBJ2-1; CDR3 protein: CASSLTDRGYNEQFF; CDR3 DNA: TGTGCCAGCAGCTTGACGGACAGGGGCTACAATGAGCAGTTCTTC
D gene: TRBD1; CDR3 length: 16; V gene: TRBV10-1; clone size: -; J gene: TRBJ2-3; CDR3 protein: CASSERQGPSTDTQYF; CDR3 DNA: TGCGCCAGCAGTGAGAGACAGGGTCCCTCCACAGATACGCAGTATTTT
D gene: TRBD1; CDR3 length: 15; V gene: TRBV28; clone size: -; J gene: TRBJ1-2; CDR3 protein: CASSFDRGGIYGYTF; CDR3 DNA: TGTGCCAGCAGTTTCGACAGGGGCGGAATTTATGGCTACACCTTC
D gene: -; CDR3 length: 11; V gene: TRBV2; clone size: -; J gene: TRBJ2-7; CDR3 protein: CASSPEYEQYF; CDR3 DNA: TGTGCCAGCTCGCCGGAGTACGAGCAGTACTTC
D gene: -; CDR3 length: 13; V gene: TRBV2; clone size: once; J gene: TRBJ1-5; CDR3 protein: CASSRDGNQPQHF; CDR3 DNA: TGTGCCAGCAGCAGGGATGGCAATCAGCCCCAGCATTTT
D gene: -; CDR3 length: 13; V gene: TRBV29-1; clone size: -; J gene: TRBJ1-1; CDR3 protein: CSVQHRLNTEAFF; CDR3 DNA: TGCAGCGTTCAGCACAGGTTGAACACTGAAGCTTTCTTT
D gene: TRBD2; CDR3 length: 17; V gene: TRBV5-6; clone size: -; J gene: TRBJ2-5; CDR3 protein: CASSLDGTSGGEETQYF; CDR3 DNA: TGTGCCAGCAGCTTGGATGGGACTAGCGGGGGGGAAGAGACCCAGTACTTC
D gene: -; CDR3 length: 15; V gene: TRBV19; clone size: -; J gene: TRBJ2-7; CDR3 protein: CASSIELGQSYEQYF; CDR3 DNA: TGTGCCAGTAGTATAGAGCTTGGGCAGTCCTACGAGCAGTACTTC
D gene: -; CDR3 length: 15; V gene: TRBV7-2; clone size: -; J gene: TRBJ2-7; CDR3 protein: CASSLEGLSLREQYF; CDR3 DNA: TGTGCCAGCAGCTTAGAGGGACTGTCCCTACGCGAGCAGTACTTC
D gene: TRBD1; CDR3 length: 15; V gene: TRBV2; clone size: -; J gene: TRBJ2-1; CDR3 protein: CASSRGDRGVGEQFF; CDR3 DNA: TGTGCCAGCAGCCGAGGGGACAGGGGGGTGGGTGAGCAGTTCTTC
D gene: TRBD1; CDR3 length: 14; V gene: TRBV29-1; clone size: -; J gene: TRBJ1-2; CDR3 protein: CSVRDRADPYGYTF; CDR3 DNA: TGCAGCGTTCGGGACAGGGCGGACCCCTATGGCTACACCTTC
D gene: -; CDR3 length: 13; V gene: TRBV5-1; clone size: -; J gene: TRBJ2-2; CDR3 protein: CASSVTSTGELFF; CDR3 DNA: TGCGCCAGCAGCGTTACAAGTACCGGGGAGCTGTTTTTT
D gene: -; CDR3 length: 13; V gene: TRBV5-1; clone size: once; J gene: TRBJ2-2; CDR3 protein: CASSSQGTGELFF; CDR3 DNA: TGCGCCAGCAGCTCCCAGGGGACCGGGGAGCTGTTTTTT
D gene: -; CDR3 length: 12; V gene: TRBV6-1; clone size: -; J gene: TRBJ1-2; CDR3 protein: CASSTGIYGYTF; CDR3 DNA: TGTGCCAGCAGTACAGGGATCTATGGCTACACCTTC
D gene: -; CDR3 length: 13; V gene: TRBV10-3; clone size: -; J gene: TRBJ2-3; CDR3 protein: CAISTPLADTQYF; CDR3 DNA: TGTGCCATCAGTACCCCACTAGCAGATACGCAGTATTTT
D gene: TRBD2; CDR3 length: 16; V gene: TRBV4-1; clone size: -; J gene: TRBJ2-3; CDR3 protein: CASSQDWGLAGATQYF; CDR3 DNA: TGCGCCAGCAGCCAAGATTGGGGACTAGCGGGAGCAACGCAGTATTTT
D gene: -; CDR3 length: 15; V gene: TRBV18; clone size: -; J gene: TRBJ1-2; CDR3 protein: CASSHNTEANYGYTF; CDR3 DNA: TGTGCCAGCTCACACAACACAGAAGCTAACTATGGCTACACCTTC
D gene: -; CDR3 length: 13; V gene: TRBV21-1; clone size: -; J gene: TRBJ2-3; CDR3 protein: CAPSGAGADTQYF; CDR3 DNA: TGTGCCCCCAGTGGAGCGGGAGCAGATACGCAGTATTTT
D gene: -; CDR3 length: 14; V gene: TRBV5-4; clone size: -; J gene: TRBJ2-7; CDR3 protein: CASSLGGYSYEQYF; CDR3 DNA: TGTGCCAGCAGCTTGGGGGGCTACTCCTACGAGCAGTACTTC
D gene: -; CDR3 length: 14; V gene: TRBV29-1; clone size: -; J gene: TRBJ1-1; CDR3 protein: CSVEDLRANTEAFF; CDR3 DNA: TGCAGCGTTGAAGATCTGCGGGCTAACACTGAAGCTTTCTTT
D gene: TRBD2; CDR3 length: 15; V gene: TRBV28; clone size: once; J gene: TRBJ2-7; CDR3 protein: CASSLRTSGSYEQYF; CDR3 DNA: TGTGCCAGCAGTTTACGGACTAGCGGCTCCTACGAGCAGTACTTC
D gene: -; CDR3 length: 15; V gene: TRBV6-5; clone size: -; J gene: TRBJ2-2; CDR3 protein: CASSYFRPETGELFF; CDR3 DNA: TGTGCCAGCAGTTACTTCCGTCCTGAGACCGGGGAGCTGTTTTTT
D gene: TRBD1; CDR3 length: 15; V gene: TRBV25-1; clone size: -; J gene: TRBJ2-7; CDR3 protein: CASSEPGQGRDEQYF; CDR3 DNA: TGTGCCAGCAGTGAACCGGGACAGGGTCGCGACGAGCAGTACTTC
D gene: -; CDR3 length: 15; V gene: TRBV2; clone size: -; J gene: TRBJ1-1; CDR3 protein: CASSAREAGNTEAFF; CDR3 DNA: TGTGCCAGCAGCGCCAGGGAAGCGGGGAACACTGAAGCTTTCTTT
D gene: TRBD2; CDR3 length: 15; V gene: TRBV4-1; clone size: -; J gene: TRBJ2-7; CDR3 protein: CASSQALALVYEQYF; CDR3 DNA: TGCGCCAGCAGCCAAGCACTAGCGCTAGTCTACGAGCAGTACTTC
D gene: -; CDR3 length: 13; V gene: TRBV28; clone size: once; J gene: TRBJ1-2; CDR3 protein: CASSPAGRDGYTF; CDR3 DNA: TGTGCCAGCAGTCCAGCAGGGAGGGATGGCTACACCTTC
D gene: TRBD2; CDR3 length: 16; V gene: TRBV7-9; clone size: few; J gene: TRBJ2-1; CDR3 protein: CASSSNLAGGHNEQFF; CDR3 DNA: TGTGCCAGCAGCTCTAATCTAGCGGGAGGACACAATGAGCAGTTCTTC
D gene: -; CDR3 length: 16; V gene: TRBV4-1; clone size: once; J gene: TRBJ2-7; CDR3 protein: CASSQDRGTISYEQYF; CDR3 DNA: TGCGCCAGCAGCCAAGATAGGGGGACGATCTCCTACGAGCAGTACTTC
D gene: TRBD1; CDR3 length: 14; V gene: TRBV6-6; clone size: -; J gene: TRBJ1-1; CDR3 protein: CASSTGGLNTEAFF; CDR3 DNA: TGTGCCAGCAGTACAGGGGGATTGAACACTGAAGCTTTCTTT
D gene: TRBD2; CDR3 length: 15; V gene: TRBV15; clone size: -; J gene: TRBJ2-1; CDR3 protein: CATSRDNSGRGEQFF; CDR3 DNA: TGTGCCACCAGCAGAGATAATAGCGGGAGAGGTGAGCAGTTCTTC
D gene: TRBD2; CDR3 length: 15; V gene: TRBV18; clone size: medium-sized; J gene: TRBJ2-7; CDR3 protein: CASSPPGLDTYEQYF; CDR3 DNA: TGTGCCAGCTCACCACCGGGACTAGATACCTACGAGCAGTACTTC
D gene: -; CDR3 length: 15; V gene: TRBV5-1; clone size: -; J gene: TRBJ1-1; CDR3 protein: CASSLLEPMNTEAFF; CDR3 DNA: TGCGCCAGCAGCTTGTTGGAGCCGATGAACACTGAAGCTTTCTTT
D gene: TRBD1; CDR3 length: 14; V gene: TRBV7-9; clone size: -; J gene: TRBJ2-7; CDR3 protein: CASSAWTGIGEQYF; CDR3 DNA: TGTGCCAGCAGCGCCTGGACAGGGATCGGCGAGCAGTACTTC
D gene: -; CDR3 length: 14; V gene: TRBV5-6; clone size: -; J gene: TRBJ1-2; CDR3 protein: CASSLSGALGGYTF; CDR3 DNA: TGTGCCAGCAGCTTGTCAGGGGCCCTTGGAGGCTACACCTTC
D gene: TRBD1; CDR3 length: 14; V gene: TRBV7-2; clone size: -; J gene: TRBJ2-5; CDR3 protein: CASSRRTGQETQYF; CDR3 DNA: TGTGCCAGCAGCCGCCGGACAGGACAAGAGACCCAGTACTTC
D gene: TRBD2; CDR3 length: 15; V gene: TRBV5-4; clone size: -; J gene: TRBJ2-5; CDR3 protein: CASSSYSGRRETQYF; CDR3 DNA: TGTGCCAGCAGCTCCTATAGCGGGAGAAGGGAGACCCAGTACTTC
D gene: -; CDR3 length: 13; V gene: TRBV27; clone size: -; J gene: TRBJ1-1; CDR3 protein: CASRLRGDTEAFF; CDR3 DNA: TGTGCCAGCAGATTACGAGGAGATACTGAAGCTTTCTTT
D gene: TRBD2; CDR3 length: 18; V gene: TRBV5-4; clone size: -; J gene: TRBJ2-7; CDR3 protein: CASSLVSSGSIRVGEQYF; CDR3 DNA: TGTGCCAGCAGCTTGGTTTCTAGCGGGAGTATCAGAGTCGGCGAGCAGTACTTC
D gene: -; CDR3 length: 11; V gene: TRBV6-5; clone size: -; J gene: TRBJ1-1; CDR3 protein: CASSHSLEAFF; CDR3 DNA: TGTGCCAGCAGTCACTCTCTTGAAGCTTTCTTT
D gene: -; CDR3 length: 14; V gene: TRBV9; clone size: -; J gene: TRBJ2-5; CDR3 protein: CASSPLSGGETQYF; CDR3 DNA: TGTGCCAGCAGCCCTCTATCGGGTGGAGAGACCCAGTACTTC
D gene: -; CDR3 length: 11; V gene: TRBV2; clone size: -; J gene: TRBJ1-2; CDR3 protein: CASSRGDGYTF; CDR3 DNA: TGTGCCAGCAGCAGGGGAGACGGCTACACCTTC